The entry that follows covers one T cell receptor (beta chain) sequence. The data stem from a study of blood T cell repertoires in COVID-19. Study details: Samples taken during acute and convalescent COVID-19 were collected in the United States, Italy and Spain. The cDNA or gDNA used as material had been derived from T cells, B-cell-depleted T cells, or PBMCs.

As processed by the authors: It was from reference gene primer amplification that nucleated cell counts were estimated. Assay: immunoSEQ multiplex PCR; the TCRdb copy retains only in-frame clones and omits some. Clone size and the V and J calls come from that table; the DNA yielded D and trimming. The data contain 200,000 or so clones, roughly 84% of them seen just once; the ten biggest clones take up approximately 13%. The V gene's germline CDR1 is SQVTM and CDR2 ANQGSEA. Unmatched junction bases numbered 11, after V lost 4 bases and J lost 6 bases. The CDR3 has 14 residues. The chain recombines TRBV29-1 with TRBJ2-7, with 8 bases matching TRBD2. Sample: peripheral blood. The TCR comes from a human donor in a cohort sampled during active COVID-19. CDR3 nucleotides: TGCAGCGTTGGTAGTTACTCCGGGAGGGTCGAGCAGTACTTC. This gives the protein CSVGSYSGRVEQYF.